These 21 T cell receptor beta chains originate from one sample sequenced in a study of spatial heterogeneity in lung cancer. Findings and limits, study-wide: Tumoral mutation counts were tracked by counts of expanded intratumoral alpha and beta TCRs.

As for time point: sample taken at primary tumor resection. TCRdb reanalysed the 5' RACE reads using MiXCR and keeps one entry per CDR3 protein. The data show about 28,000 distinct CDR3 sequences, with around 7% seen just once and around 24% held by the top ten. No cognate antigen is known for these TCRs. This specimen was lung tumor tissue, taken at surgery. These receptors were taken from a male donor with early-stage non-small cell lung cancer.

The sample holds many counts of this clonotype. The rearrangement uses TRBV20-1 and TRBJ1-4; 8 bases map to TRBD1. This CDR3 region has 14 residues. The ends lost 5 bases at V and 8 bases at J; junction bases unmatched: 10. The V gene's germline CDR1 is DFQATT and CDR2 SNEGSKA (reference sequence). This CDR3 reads CSAEPTGADEKLFF. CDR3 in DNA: TGCAGTGCTGAACCGACAGGGGCGGACGAAAAACTGTTTTTT.

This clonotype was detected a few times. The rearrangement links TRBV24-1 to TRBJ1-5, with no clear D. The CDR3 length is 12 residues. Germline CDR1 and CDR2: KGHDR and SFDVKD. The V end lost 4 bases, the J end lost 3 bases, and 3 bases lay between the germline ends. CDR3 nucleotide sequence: TGTGCCACCAGTGACCCCAATCAGCCCCAGCATTTT. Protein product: CATSDPNQPQHF.

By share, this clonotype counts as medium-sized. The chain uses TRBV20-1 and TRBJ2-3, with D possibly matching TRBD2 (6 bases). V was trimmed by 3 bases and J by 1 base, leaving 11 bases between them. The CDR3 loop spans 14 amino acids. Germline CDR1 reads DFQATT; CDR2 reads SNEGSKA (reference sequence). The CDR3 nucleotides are TGCAGTGCTAGCGGGACTTTCCGCACAGATACGCAGTATTTT. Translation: CSASGTFRTDTQYF.

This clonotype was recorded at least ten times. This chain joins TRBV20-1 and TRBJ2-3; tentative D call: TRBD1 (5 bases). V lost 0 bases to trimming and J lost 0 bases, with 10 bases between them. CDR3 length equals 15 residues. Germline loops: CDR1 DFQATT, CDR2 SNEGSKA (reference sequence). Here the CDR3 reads CSARDGASSTDTQYF. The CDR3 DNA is TGCAGTGCTAGAGATGGGGCTTCGAGCACAGATACGCAGTATTTT.

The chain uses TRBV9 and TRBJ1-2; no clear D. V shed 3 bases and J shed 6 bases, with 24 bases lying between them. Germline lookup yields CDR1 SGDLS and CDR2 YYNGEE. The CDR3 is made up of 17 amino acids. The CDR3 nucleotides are TGTGCCAGCAGCGGAACCCCTTTTATCAGCCCCGGGAATGGCTACACCTTC. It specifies CASSGTPFISPGNGYTF.

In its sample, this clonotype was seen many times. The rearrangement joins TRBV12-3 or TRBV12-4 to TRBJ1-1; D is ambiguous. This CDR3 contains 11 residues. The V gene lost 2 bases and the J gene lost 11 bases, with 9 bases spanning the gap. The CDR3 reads CASSLSLKAFF. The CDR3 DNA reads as TGTGCCAGCAGTTTATCTCTGAAGGCTTTCTTT.

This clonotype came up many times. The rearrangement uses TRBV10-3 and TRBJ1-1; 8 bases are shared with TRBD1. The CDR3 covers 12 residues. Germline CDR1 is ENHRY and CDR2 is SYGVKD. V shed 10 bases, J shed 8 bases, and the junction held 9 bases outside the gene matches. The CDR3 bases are TGTGCCACCTTTGACAGGGGCATAGAAGCTTTCTTT. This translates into CATFDRGIEAFF.

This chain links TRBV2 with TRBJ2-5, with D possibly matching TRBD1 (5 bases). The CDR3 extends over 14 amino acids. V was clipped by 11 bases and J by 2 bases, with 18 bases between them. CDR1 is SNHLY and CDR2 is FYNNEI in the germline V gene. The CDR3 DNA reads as TGTGCCTGCAAGGGGTTGCAGGGACAAGAGACCCAGTACTTC. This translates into CACKGLQGQETQYF.

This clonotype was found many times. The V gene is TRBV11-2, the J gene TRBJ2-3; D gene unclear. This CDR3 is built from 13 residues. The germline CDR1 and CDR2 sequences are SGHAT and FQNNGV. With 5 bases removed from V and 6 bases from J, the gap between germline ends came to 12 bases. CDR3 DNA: TGTGCCAGCAGCCCAAATTTGGGGGATACGCAGTATTTT. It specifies CASSPNLGDTQYF. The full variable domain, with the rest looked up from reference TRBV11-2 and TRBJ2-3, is EAGVAQSPRYKIIEKRQSVAFWCNPISGHATLYWYQQILGQGPKLLIQFQNNGVVDDSQLPKDRFSAERLKGVDSTLKIQPAKLEDSAVYLCASSPNLGDTQYFGPGTRLTVL.

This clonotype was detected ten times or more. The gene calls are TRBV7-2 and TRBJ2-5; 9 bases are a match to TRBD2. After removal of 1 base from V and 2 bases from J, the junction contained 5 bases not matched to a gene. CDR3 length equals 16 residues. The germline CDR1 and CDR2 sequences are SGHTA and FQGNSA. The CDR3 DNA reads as TGTGCCAGCAGCTTAGGGGCGGGGGGGCGTCAAGAGACCCAGTACTTC. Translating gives CASSLGAGGRQETQYF.

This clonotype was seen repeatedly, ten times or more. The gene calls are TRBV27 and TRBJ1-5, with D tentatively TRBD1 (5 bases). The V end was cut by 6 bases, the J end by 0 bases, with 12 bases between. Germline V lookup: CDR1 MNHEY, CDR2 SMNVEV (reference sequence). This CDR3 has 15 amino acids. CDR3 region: CASSTEGYSNQPQHF. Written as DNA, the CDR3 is TGTGCCAGCAGCACCGAGGGGTATAGCAATCAGCCCCAGCATTTT.

The CDR3 sequence: CASSLPGQGFGETQYF. CDR3 DNA: TGTGCCAGCAGCTTGCCGGGACAGGGTTTTGGAGAGACCCAGTACTTC. The chain couples TRBV5-5 to TRBJ2-5; TRBD1 matches at 9 bases. The V and J ends lost 1 base and 4 bases, in that order; junction bases with no gene match: 8. Germline CDR1 and CDR2: SGHKS and YYEKEE (reference sequence). This CDR3 spans 16 amino acids.

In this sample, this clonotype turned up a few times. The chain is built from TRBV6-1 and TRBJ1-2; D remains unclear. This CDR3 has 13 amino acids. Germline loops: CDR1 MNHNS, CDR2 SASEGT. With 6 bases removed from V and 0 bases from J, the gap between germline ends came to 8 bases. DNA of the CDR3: TGTGCCAGCAGGGACGGAGCTAACTATGGCTACACCTTC. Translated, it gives CASRDGANYGYTF.

CDR3 sequence: CASSPTVNYGYTF. The CDR3, as DNA: TGTGCCAGCAGCCCTACGGTTAACTATGGCTACACCTTC. The chain couples TRBV9 to TRBJ1-2, with no clear D. The length of the CDR3 is 13 residues. Trimming shortened V by 4 bases and J by 1 base, and 8 bases separated the two germline ends. Germline loops: CDR1 SGDLS, CDR2 YYNGEE.

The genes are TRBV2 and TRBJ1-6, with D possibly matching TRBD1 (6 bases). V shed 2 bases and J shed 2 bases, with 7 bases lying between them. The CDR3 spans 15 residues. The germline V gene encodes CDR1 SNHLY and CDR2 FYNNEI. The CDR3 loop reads CASSERGTYNSPLHF. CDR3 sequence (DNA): TGTGCCAGCAGTGAAAGGGGGACCTATAATTCACCCCTCCACTTT.

The CDR3 region is CASSIQGTGELFF. The CDR3 DNA follows: TGTGCCAGTAGTATTCAGGGCACCGGGGAGCTGTTTTTT. This chain joins TRBV19 and TRBJ2-2; D possibly corresponds to TRBD1 (5 bases). V lost 3 bases and J 4 bases, leaving 6 bases between the germline ends. Germline V CDR1 and CDR2: LNHDA, SQIVND (reference sequence). This CDR3 region has 13 residues.

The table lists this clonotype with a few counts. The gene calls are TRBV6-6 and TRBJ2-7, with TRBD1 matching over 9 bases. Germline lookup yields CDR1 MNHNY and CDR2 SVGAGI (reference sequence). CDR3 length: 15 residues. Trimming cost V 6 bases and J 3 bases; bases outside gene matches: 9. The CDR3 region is CASRAAVTGGYEQYF. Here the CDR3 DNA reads TGTGCCAGCAGAGCGGCCGTGACAGGGGGCTACGAGCAGTACTTC.

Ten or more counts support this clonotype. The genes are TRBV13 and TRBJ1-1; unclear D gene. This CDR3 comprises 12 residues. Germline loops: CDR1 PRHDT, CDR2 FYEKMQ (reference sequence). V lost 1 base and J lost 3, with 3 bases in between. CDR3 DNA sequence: TGTGCCAGCAGCTTAGAGGACACTGAAGCTTTCTTT. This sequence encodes CASSLEDTEAFF.

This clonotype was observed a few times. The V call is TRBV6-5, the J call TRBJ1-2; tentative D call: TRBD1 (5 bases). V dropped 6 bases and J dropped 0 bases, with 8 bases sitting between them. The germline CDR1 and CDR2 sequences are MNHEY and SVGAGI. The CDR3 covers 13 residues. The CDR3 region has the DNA TGTGCCAGCAGAAAGGGACCTAACTATGGCTACACCTTC. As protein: CASRKGPNYGYTF.

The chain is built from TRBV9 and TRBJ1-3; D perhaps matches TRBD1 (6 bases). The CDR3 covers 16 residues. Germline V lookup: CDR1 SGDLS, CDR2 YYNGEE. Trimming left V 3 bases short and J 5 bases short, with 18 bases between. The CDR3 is CASSANPTGRRNTIYF. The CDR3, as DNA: TGTGCCAGCAGCGCCAACCCCACAGGGAGGAGAAACACCATATATTTT.

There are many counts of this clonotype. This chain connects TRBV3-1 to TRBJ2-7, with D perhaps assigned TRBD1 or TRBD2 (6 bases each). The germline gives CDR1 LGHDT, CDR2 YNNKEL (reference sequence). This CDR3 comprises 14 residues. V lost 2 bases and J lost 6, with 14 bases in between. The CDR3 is CASSQSQGGSEQYF. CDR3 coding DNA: TGTGCCAGCAGCCAATCACAGGGAGGTTCCGAGCAGTACTTC.